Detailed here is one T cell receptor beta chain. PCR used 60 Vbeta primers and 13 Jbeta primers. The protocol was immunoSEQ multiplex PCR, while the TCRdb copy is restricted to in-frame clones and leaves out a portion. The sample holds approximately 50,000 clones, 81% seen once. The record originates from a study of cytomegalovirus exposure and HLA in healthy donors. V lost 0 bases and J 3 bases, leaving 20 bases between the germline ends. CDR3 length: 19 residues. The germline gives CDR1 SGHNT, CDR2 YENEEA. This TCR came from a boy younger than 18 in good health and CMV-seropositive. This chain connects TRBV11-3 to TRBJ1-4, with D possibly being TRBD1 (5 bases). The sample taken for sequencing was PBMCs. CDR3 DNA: TGTGCCAGCAGCTTAGACCCCCTATCGGGGGATCGAGCTAATGAAAAACTGTTTTTT. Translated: CASSLDPLSGDRANEKLFF.